A selection of T cell receptor beta chains follows, all from one sample in a study of blood T cell repertoires in COVID-19. Assay used: immunoSEQ multiplex PCR; TCRdb lists only in-frame clones, some missing. The sample yields about 130,000 clones, roughly four fifths seen once. Source material: peripheral blood. These receptors were collected from a woman aged 80 or over with acute or convalescent COVID-19. Each CDR3 is given with its conserved first and last residue. Fields, in order: J gene, D gene, V gene, clone size, CDR3 protein, CDR3 DNA. The D gene is left open where the match is weak. The size field is filled for only some rows; it gives once, few, many or a size class.

J: TRBJ1-2
D: .
V: TRBV4-2
size: .
CDR3: CASSQEYRDYGYTF
DNA: TGTGCCAGCAGCCAAGAATACAGGGACTATGGCTACACCTTC

J: TRBJ2-3
D: TRBD2
V: TRBV29-1
size: .
CDR3: CSVEIGRGGPSDTQYF
DNA: TGCAGCGTCGAGATCGGGCGCGGGGGACCATCGGATACGCAGTATTTT

J: TRBJ1-5
D: TRBD1
V: TRBV28
size: .
CDR3: CASSSPRGWNQPQHF
DNA: TGTGCCAGCAGTTCACCCAGGGGGTGGAATCAGCCCCAGCATTTT

J: TRBJ1-6
D: TRBD1
V: TRBV6-6
size: once
CDR3: CASSRDTGVGSYNSPLHF
DNA: TGTGCCAGCAGCCGAGACACAGGGGTAGGATCCTATAATTCACCCCTCCACTTT

J: TRBJ1-6
D: .
V: TRBV9
size: once
CDR3: CASSLPPGGAGSPLHF
DNA: TGTGCCAGCAGCCTCCCCCCCGGGGGGGCTGGGTCACCCCTCCACTTT

J: TRBJ1-5
D: .
V: TRBV4-1
size: .
CDR3: CASSHDGQPLSNQPQHF
DNA: TGCGCCAGCAGCCACGATGGACAGCCCCTGAGCAATCAGCCCCAGCATTTT

J: TRBJ1-2
D: .
V: TRBV19
size: .
CDR3: CASSIPDIPPLSF
DNA: TGTGCCAGTAGTATACCGGACATCCCGCCTCTCTCCTTC

J: TRBJ1-5
D: .
V: TRBV7-8
size: .
CDR3: CASSLDSHSNQPQHF
DNA: TGTGCCAGCAGCTTAGACAGCCATAGCAATCAGCCCCAGCATTTT

J: TRBJ1-6
D: .
V: TRBV7-2
size: .
CDR3: CASSLGLQRNSPLHF
DNA: TGTGCCAGCAGCTTAGGGCTCCAGCGTAATTCACCCCTCCACTTT

J: TRBJ1-1
D: .
V: TRBV7-2
size: few
CDR3: CASSLGGWNTEAFF
DNA: TGTGCCAGCAGCTTAGGCGGGTGGAACACTGAAGCTTTCTTT

J: TRBJ2-5
D: .
V: TRBV27
size: .
CDR3: CASSLRQRETQYF
DNA: TGTGCCAGCAGTCTTCGACAACGGGAGACCCAGTACTTC

J: TRBJ1-1
D: .
V: TRBV6-5
size: .
CDR3: CASSYSPQRAEAFF
DNA: TGTGCCAGCAGTTACTCCCCCCAGCGGGCTGAAGCTTTCTTT

J: TRBJ1-1
D: .
V: TRBV27
size: .
CDR3: CASSLGGATEAFF
DNA: TGTGCCAGCAGTTTAGGAGGGGCCACTGAAGCTTTCTTT

J: TRBJ1-3
D: TRBD1
V: TRBV9
size: .
CDR3: CASSMTGYGANTIYF
DNA: TGTGCCAGCAGCATGACAGGGTATGGTGCGAACACCATATATTTT

J: TRBJ1-1
D: .
V: TRBV12-3/TRBV12-4
size: .
CDR3: CASSFEENTEAFF
DNA: TGTGCCAGCAGTTTCGAGGAGAACACTGAAGCTTTCTTT

J: TRBJ2-1
D: .
V: TRBV7-9
size: .
CDR3: CASSSPRGRNEQFF
DNA: TGTGCCAGCAGTTCCCCGCGGGGTAGGAATGAGCAGTTCTTC

J: TRBJ1-1
D: .
V: TRBV19
size: few
CDR3: CASSPIPGTEAFF
DNA: TGTGCCAGTAGTCCCATTCCCGGCACTGAAGCTTTCTTT

J: TRBJ1-4
D: .
V: TRBV18
size: .
CDR3: CASSPSTNEKLFF
DNA: TGTGCCAGCTCACCCTCAACAAATGAAAAACTGTTTTTT

J: TRBJ1-2
D: .
V: TRBV9
size: .
CDR3: CASSATGIGANYGYTF
DNA: TGTGCCAGCAGTGCTACAGGGATCGGAGCTAACTATGGCTACACCTTC

J: TRBJ1-1
D: TRBD1
V: TRBV2
size: few
CDR3: CASRIGDRMNTEAFF
DNA: TGTGCCAGCAGGATCGGGGACAGGATGAACACTGAAGCTTTCTTT

J: TRBJ1-1
D: .
V: TRBV2
size: .
CDR3: CASSPPRGIETEAFF
DNA: TGTGCCAGCAGTCCCCCCAGGGGAATTGAGACTGAAGCTTTCTTT

J: TRBJ2-7
D: .
V: TRBV7-2
size: once
CDR3: CASSLGGGHYEQYF
DNA: TGTGCCAGCAGCTTAGGTGGGGGACACTACGAGCAGTACTTC

J: TRBJ1-3
D: .
V: TRBV6-5
size: .
CDR3: CASSPTGRNTIYF
DNA: TGTGCCAGCAGCCCGACAGGAAGAAACACCATATATTTT

J: TRBJ2-3
D: TRBD1
V: TRBV7-2
size: once
CDR3: CASSRPWGQLTDTQYF
DNA: TGTGCCAGCAGCCGTCCTTGGGGACAGCTCACAGATACGCAGTATTTT

J: TRBJ1-3
D: .
V: TRBV7-9
size: .
CDR3: CASSPSLRGYSGNTIYF
DNA: TGTGCCAGCAGCCCCTCTCTGAGGGGGTACTCTGGAAACACCATATATTTT

J: TRBJ1-1
D: .
V: TRBV2
size: .
CDR3: CASSVERDTEAFF
DNA: TGTGCCAGCAGTGTTGAGCGGGACACTGAAGCTTTCTTT

J: TRBJ1-2
D: .
V: TRBV7-2
size: .
CDR3: CASSLGRVANYGYTF
DNA: TGTGCCAGCAGCTTAGGGCGGGTGGCCAACTATGGCTACACCTTC

J: TRBJ1-1
D: .
V: TRBV12-3/TRBV12-4
size: .
CDR3: CASSSTGTQEAFF
DNA: TGTGCCAGCAGTTCTACCGGGACACAAGAAGCTTTCTTT

J: TRBJ1-5
D: .
V: TRBV7-9
size: .
CDR3: CASSHIDQPQHF
DNA: TGTGCCAGCAGCCACATTGATCAGCCCCAGCATTTT

J: TRBJ1-5
D: .
V: TRBV12-5
size: .
CDR3: CASGLALNQPQHF
DNA: TGTGCTAGTGGTTTGGCTCTTAATCAGCCCCAGCATTTT

J: TRBJ2-3
D: .
V: TRBV5-6
size: .
CDR3: CASSQVGLGTDTQYF
DNA: TGTGCCAGCAGCCAGGTGGGTCTTGGGACAGATACGCAGTATTTT

J: TRBJ1-1
D: .
V: TRBV6-5
size: .
CDR3: CASSYSTRMNTEAFF
DNA: TGTGCCAGCAGTTACTCAACCAGAATGAACACTGAAGCTTTCTTT

J: TRBJ1-5
D: TRBD1
V: TRBV23-1
size: .
CDR3: CASSHSGTVYSNQPQHF
DNA: TGCGCCAGCAGTCATTCCGGGACAGTTTATAGCAATCAGCCCCAGCATTTT

J: TRBJ1-2
D: TRBD1
V: TRBV24-1
size: once
CDR3: CATSGPGQRENYGYTF
DNA: TGTGCCACCAGTGGTCCGGGACAGCGCGAGAACTATGGCTACACCTTC

J: TRBJ1-6
D: .
V: TRBV7-9
size: .
CDR3: CASSFPGDSPLHF
DNA: TGTGCCAGCAGCTTCCCGGGGGACTCACCCCTCCACTTT

J: TRBJ1-1
D: .
V: TRBV7-8
size: .
CDR3: CASSLTSDSEAFF
DNA: TGTGCCAGCAGCTTAACAAGTGACAGTGAAGCTTTCTTT

J: TRBJ2-3
D: .
V: TRBV2
size: few
CDR3: CASTSPSGGTDTQYF
DNA: TGTGCCAGCACCTCCCCCTCCGGGGGCACAGATACGCAGTATTTT

J: TRBJ1-1
D: .
V: TRBV6-5
size: few
CDR3: CASSYSYVEAEAFF
DNA: TGTGCCAGCAGTTACTCGTACGTGGAGGCTGAAGCTTTCTTT

J: TRBJ1-1
D: TRBD1
V: TRBV6-5
size: .
CDR3: CASSSGQGKNTEAFF
DNA: TGTGCCAGCAGCTCGGGACAGGGAAAGAACACTGAAGCTTTCTTT

J: TRBJ1-4
D: TRBD1
V: TRBV27
size: .
CDR3: CASSLGQGVEKLFF
DNA: TGTGCCAGCAGTTTAGGGCAGGGGGTTGAAAAACTGTTTTTT

J: TRBJ2-5
D: TRBD1
V: TRBV5-8
size: .
CDR3: CASSSGQGRQETQYF
DNA: TGTGCCAGCAGCTCCGGACAGGGGAGGCAAGAGACCCAGTACTTC

J: TRBJ1-1
D: TRBD1
V: TRBV16
size: .
CDR3: CASSQSGDSMNTEAFF
DNA: TGTGCCAGCAGCCAATCCGGGGACAGCATGAACACTGAAGCTTTCTTT

J: TRBJ2-2
D: TRBD1
V: TRBV9
size: few
CDR3: CASSVAQGASGELFF
DNA: TGTGCCAGCAGCGTAGCCCAGGGGGCGTCCGGGGAGCTGTTTTTT

J: TRBJ1-2
D: TRBD1
V: TRBV5-6
size: .
CDR3: CASSLQGPYGYTF
DNA: TGTGCCAGCAGCTTACAGGGGCCCTATGGCTACACCTTC

J: TRBJ2-5
D: .
V: TRBV5-1
size: .
CDR3: CASSLNTDLPETQYF
DNA: TGCGCCAGCAGCTTGAATACAGATCTGCCCGAGACCCAGTACTTC

J: TRBJ2-2
D: .
V: TRBV15
size: .
CDR3: CATSRDRGNTGELFF
DNA: TGTGCCACCAGCAGAGACAGGGGGAACACCGGGGAGCTGTTTTTT

J: TRBJ2-3
D: TRBD2
V: TRBV10-1
size: .
CDR3: CASSSLAGSTDTQYF
DNA: TGCGCCAGCAGTTCACTAGCGGGGAGCACAGATACGCAGTATTTT

J: TRBJ2-1
D: TRBD2
V: TRBV7-3
size: .
CDR3: CASSPNSGGAYNEQFF
DNA: TGTGCCAGCAGCCCCAATAGCGGGGGAGCCTACAATGAGCAGTTCTTC

J: TRBJ1-1
D: .
V: TRBV5-1
size: .
CDR3: CASSPWTANTEAFF
DNA: TGCGCCAGCAGCCCTTGGACAGCGAACACTGAAGCTTTCTTT

J: TRBJ1-6
D: .
V: TRBV4-1
size: .
CDR3: CASSQELAVAVYSPLHF
DNA: TGCGCCAGCAGCCAAGAATTGGCAGTTGCAGTTTATTCACCCCTCCACTTT

J: TRBJ1-1
D: .
V: TRBV27
size: .
CDR3: CASSGLYGVRGSAFF
DNA: TGTGCCAGCAGTGGCTTGTACGGGGTTCGCGGCTCAGCTTTCTTT

J: TRBJ1-5
D: .
V: TRBV21-1
size: .
CDR3: CASSKPRTGKPQHF
DNA: TGTGCCAGCAGCAAACCCAGGACAGGCAAGCCCCAGCATTTT

J: TRBJ2-5
D: .
V: TRBV20-1
size: once
CDR3: CSAETGTQYF
DNA: TGCAGTGCGGAAACAGGGACCCAGTACTTC

J: TRBJ2-5
D: TRBD2
V: TRBV11-3
size: .
CDR3: CASSQGTSGETQYF
DNA: TGTGCCAGCAGCCAGGGGACTAGCGGAGAGACCCAGTACTTC

J: TRBJ1-4
D: .
V: TRBV18
size: .
CDR3: CASSPDTGINEKLFF
DNA: TGTGCCAGCTCACCTGATACAGGGATTAATGAAAAACTGTTTTTT

J: TRBJ1-6
D: .
V: TRBV6-5
size: .
CDR3: CASTLNGGENSPLHF
DNA: TGTGCCAGCACCCTGAATGGGGGCGAAAATTCACCCCTCCACTTT

J: TRBJ2-2
D: .
V: TRBV11-1
size: .
CDR3: CASSLVWNTGELFF
DNA: TGTGCCAGCAGTCTCGTCTGGAACACCGGGGAGCTGTTTTTT

J: TRBJ1-4
D: .
V: TRBV7-8
size: .
CDR3: CASSSRRDNEKLFF
DNA: TGTGCCAGCAGCTCCCGGAGGGATAATGAAAAACTGTTTTTT

J: TRBJ2-7
D: TRBD1
V: TRBV10-3
size: .
CDR3: CAISDVRGPYEQYF
DNA: TGTGCCATCAGTGACGTCAGGGGGCCCTACGAGCAGTACTTC

J: TRBJ2-7
D: .
V: TRBV10-1
size: .
CDR3: CASSESLQVSEQYF
DNA: TGCGCCAGCAGTGAGTCTCTACAGGTCTCCGAGCAGTACTTC